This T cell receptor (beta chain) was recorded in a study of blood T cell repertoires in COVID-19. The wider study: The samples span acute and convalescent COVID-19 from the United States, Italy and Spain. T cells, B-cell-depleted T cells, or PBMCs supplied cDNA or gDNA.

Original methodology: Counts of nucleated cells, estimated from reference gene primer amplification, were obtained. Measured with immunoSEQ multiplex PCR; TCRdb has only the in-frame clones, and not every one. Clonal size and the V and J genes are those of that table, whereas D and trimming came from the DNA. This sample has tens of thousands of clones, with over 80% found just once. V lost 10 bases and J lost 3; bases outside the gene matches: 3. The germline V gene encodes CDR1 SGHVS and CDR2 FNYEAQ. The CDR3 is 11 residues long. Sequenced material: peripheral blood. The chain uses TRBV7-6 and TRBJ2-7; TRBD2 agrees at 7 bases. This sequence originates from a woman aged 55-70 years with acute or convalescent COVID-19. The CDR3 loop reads CATSGGYEQYF. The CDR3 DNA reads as TGTGCCACGTCGGGGGGCTACGAGCAGTACTTC.